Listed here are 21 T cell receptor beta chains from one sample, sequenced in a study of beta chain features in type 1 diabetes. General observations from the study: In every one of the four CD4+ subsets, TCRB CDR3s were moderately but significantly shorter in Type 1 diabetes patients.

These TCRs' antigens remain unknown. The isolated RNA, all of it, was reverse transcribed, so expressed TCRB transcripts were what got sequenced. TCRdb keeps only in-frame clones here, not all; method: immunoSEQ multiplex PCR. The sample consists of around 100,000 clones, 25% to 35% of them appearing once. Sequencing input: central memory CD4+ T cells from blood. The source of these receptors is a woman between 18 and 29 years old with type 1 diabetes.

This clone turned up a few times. The CDR3 loop reads CASTAGTLNTEAFF. The CDR3 nucleotides read TGTGCCAGCACCGCGGGGACCCTGAACACTGAAGCTTTCTTT. The gene calls are TRBV6-5 and TRBJ1-1, with a weak D call TRBD1 (5 bases). Trimming took 7 bases from V and 0 from J, leaving 12 bases between them. The CDR3 runs to 14 residues. Looked up from germline, CDR1 is MNHEY and CDR2 is SVGAGI.

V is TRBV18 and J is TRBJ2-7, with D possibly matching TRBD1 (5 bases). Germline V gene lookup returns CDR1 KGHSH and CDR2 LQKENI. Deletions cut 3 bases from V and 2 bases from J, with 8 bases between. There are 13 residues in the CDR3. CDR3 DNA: TGTGCCAGCTCACCTCAGGGTGCCTACGAGCAGTACGTC. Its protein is CASSPQGAYEQYV.

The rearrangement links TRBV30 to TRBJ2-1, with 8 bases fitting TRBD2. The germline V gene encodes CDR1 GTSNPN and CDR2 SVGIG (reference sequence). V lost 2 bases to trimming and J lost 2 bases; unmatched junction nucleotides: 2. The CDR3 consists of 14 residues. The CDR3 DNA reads TGTGCCTGGAGTCTGACTAGCGCCTACAATGAGCAGTTCTTC. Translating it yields CAWSLTSAYNEQFF.

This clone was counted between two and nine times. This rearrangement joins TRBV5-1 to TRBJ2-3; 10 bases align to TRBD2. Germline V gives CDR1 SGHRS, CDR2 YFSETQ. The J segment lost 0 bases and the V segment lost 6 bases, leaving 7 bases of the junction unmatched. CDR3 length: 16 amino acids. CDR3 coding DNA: TGCGCCAGCAAACGGCAGACTAGCGGGAGCACAGATACGCAGTATTTT. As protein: CASKRQTSGSTDTQYF.

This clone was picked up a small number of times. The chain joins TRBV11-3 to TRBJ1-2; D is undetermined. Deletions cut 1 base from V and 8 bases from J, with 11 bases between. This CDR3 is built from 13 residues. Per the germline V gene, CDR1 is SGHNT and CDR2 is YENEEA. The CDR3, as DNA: TGTGCCAGCAGCTTAGGGAGGGTACAAGGCTACACCTTC. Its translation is CASSLGRVQGYTF.

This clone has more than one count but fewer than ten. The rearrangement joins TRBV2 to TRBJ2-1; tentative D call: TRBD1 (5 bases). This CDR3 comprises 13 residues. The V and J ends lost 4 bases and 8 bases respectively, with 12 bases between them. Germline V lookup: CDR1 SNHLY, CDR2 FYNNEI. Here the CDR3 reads CASSASRADEQFF. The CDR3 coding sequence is TGTGCCAGCAGTGCGTCCAGGGCCGATGAGCAGTTCTTC.

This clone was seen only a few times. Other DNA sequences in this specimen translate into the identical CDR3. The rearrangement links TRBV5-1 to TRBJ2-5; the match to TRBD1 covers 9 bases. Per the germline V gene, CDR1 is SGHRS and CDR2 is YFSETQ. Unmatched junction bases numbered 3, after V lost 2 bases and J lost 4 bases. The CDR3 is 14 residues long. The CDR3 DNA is TGCGCCAGCAGCTTCGGACAGGGGAGAGAGACCCAGTACTTC. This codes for CASSFGQGRETQYF.

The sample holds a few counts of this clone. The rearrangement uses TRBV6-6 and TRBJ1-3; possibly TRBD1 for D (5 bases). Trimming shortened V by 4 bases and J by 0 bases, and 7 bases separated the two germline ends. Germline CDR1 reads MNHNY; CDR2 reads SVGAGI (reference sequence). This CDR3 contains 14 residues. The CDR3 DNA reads TGTGCCAGCAGTTTTCAGGGCTCTGGAAACACCATATATTTT. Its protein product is CASSFQGSGNTIYF.

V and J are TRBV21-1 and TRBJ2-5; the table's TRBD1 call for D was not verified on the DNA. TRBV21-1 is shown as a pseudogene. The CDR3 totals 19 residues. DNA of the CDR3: TGTGCCAGCAGCAAAGGGGTCCTCGGCAGGGGGGCGGATGAAGAGACCCAGTACTTC. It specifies CASSKGVLGRGADEETQYF.

CDR3 sequence (DNA): TGCAGCGTCGGGACTAGCGGGAGCAATGAGCAGTTCTTC. Its translation is CSVGTSGSNEQFF. The J gene is TRBJ2-1, the V gene TRBV29-1; 14 nucleotides match TRBD2. Germline trimming cut 6 bases from V and 6 bases from J; bases unmatched to any gene: 1. Germline V gives CDR1 SQVTM, CDR2 ANQGSEA. This CDR3 comprises 13 residues.

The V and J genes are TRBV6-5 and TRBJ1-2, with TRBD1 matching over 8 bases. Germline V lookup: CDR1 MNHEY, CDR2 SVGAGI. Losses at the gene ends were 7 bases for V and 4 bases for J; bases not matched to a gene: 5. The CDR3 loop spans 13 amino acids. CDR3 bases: TGTGCCAGCATCCACACAGGGGGCTATGGCTACACCTTC. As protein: CASIHTGGYGYTF.

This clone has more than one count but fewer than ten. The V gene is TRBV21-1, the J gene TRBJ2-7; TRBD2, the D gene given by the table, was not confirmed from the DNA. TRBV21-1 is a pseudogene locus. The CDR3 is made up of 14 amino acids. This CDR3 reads CASSKGNGDYEQYV. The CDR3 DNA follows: TGTGCCAGCAGCAAAGGTAATGGAGATTACGAGCAGTACGTC.

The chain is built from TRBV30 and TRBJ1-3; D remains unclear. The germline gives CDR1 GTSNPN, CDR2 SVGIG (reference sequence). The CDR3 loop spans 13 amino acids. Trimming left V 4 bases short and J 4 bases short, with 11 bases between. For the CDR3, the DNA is TGTGCCTGGAATGGCCTCTTAGGAAACACCATATATTTT. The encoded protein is CAWNGLLGNTIYF.

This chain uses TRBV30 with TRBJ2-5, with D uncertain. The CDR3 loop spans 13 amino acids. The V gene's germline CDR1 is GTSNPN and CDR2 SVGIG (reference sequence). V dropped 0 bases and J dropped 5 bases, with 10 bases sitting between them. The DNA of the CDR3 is TGTGCCTGGAGTGTACTTAGCCACGAGACCCAGTACTTC. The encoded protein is CAWSVLSHETQYF.

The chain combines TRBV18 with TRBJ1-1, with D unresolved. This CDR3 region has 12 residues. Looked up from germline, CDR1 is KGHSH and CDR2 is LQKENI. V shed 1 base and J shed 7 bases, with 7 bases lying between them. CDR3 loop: CASSPRSGEAFF. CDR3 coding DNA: TGTGCCAGCTCACCACGGAGTGGTGAAGCTTTCTTT.

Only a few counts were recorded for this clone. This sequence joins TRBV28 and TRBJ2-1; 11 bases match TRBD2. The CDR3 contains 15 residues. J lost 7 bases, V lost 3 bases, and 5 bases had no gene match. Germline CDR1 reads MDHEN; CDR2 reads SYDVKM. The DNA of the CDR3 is TGTGCCAGCAGTTTTCCTAGCGGGAGGAGGAATGAGCAGTTCTTC. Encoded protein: CASSFPSGRRNEQFF.

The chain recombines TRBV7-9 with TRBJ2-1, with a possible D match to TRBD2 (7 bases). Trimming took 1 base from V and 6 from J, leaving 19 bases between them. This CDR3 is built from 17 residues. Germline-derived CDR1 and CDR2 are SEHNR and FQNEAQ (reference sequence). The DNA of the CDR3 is TGTGCCAGCAGCTTAGAGGGGGGGGGATCGGGCACCAATGAGCAGTTCTTC. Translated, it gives CASSLEGGGSGTNEQFF.

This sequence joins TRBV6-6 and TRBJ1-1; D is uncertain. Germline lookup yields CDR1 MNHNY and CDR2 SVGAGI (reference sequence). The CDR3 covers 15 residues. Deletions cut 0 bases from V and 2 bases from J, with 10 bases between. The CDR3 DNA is TGTGCCAGCAGTTACTCGGGAGGTAAAAACACTGAAGCTTTCTTT. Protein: CASSYSGGKNTEAFF.

Written as DNA, the CDR3 is TGTGCCACACGGCGGCAGACGTCTAGCACAGATACGCAGTATTTT. Translation gives CATRRQTSSTDTQYF. The genes are TRBV6-5 and TRBJ2-3; D is unclear. CDR3 length: 15 residues. Germline V CDR1 and CDR2: MNHEY, SVGAGI. V lost 10 bases and J 0 bases, leaving 17 bases between the germline ends.

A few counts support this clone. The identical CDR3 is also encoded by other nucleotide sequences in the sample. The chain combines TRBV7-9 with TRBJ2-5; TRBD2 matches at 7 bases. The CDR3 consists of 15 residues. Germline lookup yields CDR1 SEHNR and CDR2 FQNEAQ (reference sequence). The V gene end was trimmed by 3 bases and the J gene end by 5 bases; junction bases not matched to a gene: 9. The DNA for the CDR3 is TGTGCCAGCAGCTTGGTGGCGGGAGTCCTTGAGACCCAGTACTTC. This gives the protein CASSLVAGVLETQYF.

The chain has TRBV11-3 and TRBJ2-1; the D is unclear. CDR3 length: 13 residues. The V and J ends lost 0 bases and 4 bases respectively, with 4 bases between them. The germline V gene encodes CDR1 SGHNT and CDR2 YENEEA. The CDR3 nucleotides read TGTGCCAGCAGCTTAGACGAGTACAATGAGCAGTTCTTC. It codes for CASSLDEYNEQFF. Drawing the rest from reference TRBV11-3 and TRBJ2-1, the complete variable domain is EAGVVQSPRYKIIEKKQPVAFWCNPISGHNTLYWYLQNLGQGPELLIRYENEEAVDDSQLPKDRFSAERLKGVDSTLKIQPAELGDSAVYLCASSLDEYNEQFFGPGTRLTVL.